This T cell receptor beta chain derives from a study of vaccination and CD4 T cells after COVID-19. Turning to the study itself: About ten convalescent cases were mild and one was severe, and all had been SARS-CoV-2 positive by nasal swab PCR. Post-COVID samples had a sampling time that fell a median roughly 92 days after diagnosis (range 35 to 161).

The treatment is: approximately nine-day PBMC culture with coronavirus spike peptide pools or control peptides (ViraFEST assay). Positive PCR dates spanned March to December 2020, predating US Alpha, Beta and Delta variants. After removal of 5 bases from V and 7 bases from J, the junction contained 9 bases not matched to a gene. This CDR3 spans 14 amino acids. The Oncomine TCR Beta short-read assay generated sequence data from the DNA of cultured CD4+ T cells. Once CD4+ T cells had been cultured, genomic DNA was extracted from them. TCRdb passed the PCR reads through MiXCR, listing each CDR3 protein once. The data contain roughly 8,600 distinct CDR3 sequences, 73% of them singletons. Worth noting for this clonotype: Antigen: not known.

This TCR derives from a human donor who had recovered from COVID-19. The chain recombines TRBV12-3 or TRBV12-4 with TRBJ1-2, with 8 bases fitting TRBD1. The sequencing input was CD4+ T cells from blood, cultured in vitro. The CDR3 loop reads CASSLPGQDRGYTF. The CDR3 DNA reads as TGTGCCAGCAGTCTACCGGGACAGGACCGTGGCTACACCTTC.